Listed below are T cell receptor beta chains from one sample, sequenced in a study of control samples from healthy donors and cancer patients. TCRdb keeps only in-frame clones here, not all; method: immunoSEQ multiplex PCR. The sample holds roughly 74,000 clones, approximately 94% seen once. The specimen was blood. These TCRs come from a woman aged 18-35 years in good health. CDR3s leave out the opening cysteine and the closing phenylalanine or tryptophan.

CDR3 length: 12; V gene: TRBV7-3; J gene: TRBJ2-3; CDR3 protein: ASSPKRGADTQY
CDR3 length: 13; V gene: TRBV5-8; J gene: TRBJ2-7; CDR3 protein: ASSLSQKSNYEQY
CDR3 length: 11; V gene: TRBV18; J gene: TRBJ1-1; CDR3 protein: ASLTTANTEAF
CDR3 length: 11; V gene: TRBV19; J gene: TRBJ1-2; CDR3 protein: ASREDSRLGYT
CDR3 length: 10; V gene: TRBV27; J gene: TRBJ2-7; CDR3 protein: ASKRQGREQY
CDR3 length: 13; V gene: TRBV6-5; J gene: TRBJ2-2; CDR3 protein: ASSYFVSNTGELF
CDR3 length: 11; V gene: TRBV6-4; J gene: TRBJ1-2; CDR3 protein: ASSDEGRDGYT
CDR3 length: 13; V gene: TRBV7-2; J gene: TRBJ1-2; CDR3 protein: ASSLDGTDFYGYT
CDR3 length: 14; V gene: TRBV9; J gene: TRBJ2-2; CDR3 protein: ASTKGGARNTGELF
CDR3 length: 15; V gene: TRBV5-1; J gene: TRBJ2-2; CDR3 protein: ASSLAVAGVRTGELF
CDR3 length: 10; V gene: TRBV5-8; J gene: TRBJ1-5; CDR3 protein: ASSSPKQPQH
CDR3 length: 13; V gene: TRBV7-2; J gene: TRBJ2-1; CDR3 protein: ASSLAGGDYNEQF
CDR3 length: 14; V gene: TRBV6-5; J gene: TRBJ1-4; CDR3 protein: ASSSTRGLTNEKLF
CDR3 length: 12; V gene: TRBV29-1; J gene: TRBJ2-5; CDR3 protein: SVEVLGAAETQY
CDR3 length: 14; V gene: TRBV6-1; J gene: TRBJ1-5; CDR3 protein: ASSDPAGFGRQPQH
CDR3 length: 13; V gene: TRBV19; J gene: TRBJ1-1; CDR3 protein: ASIYPTGKGVEAF
CDR3 length: 13; V gene: TRBV6-1; J gene: TRBJ1-1; CDR3 protein: ASSERQGSKTEAF
CDR3 length: 18; V gene: TRBV24-1; J gene: TRBJ2-1; CDR3 protein: ATSDFAGTAGGPSYNEQF